What follows describes a single T cell receptor (beta chain). The data were produced by immunoSEQ multiplex PCR, yet TCRdb's version contains in-frame clones alone and is incomplete. This repertoire shows some 270,000 clones, roughly 90% found once; its top ten account for 2.2%. This specimen comes from a study of blood T cell repertoires in COVID-19. About the study: The analysed material was cDNA or gDNA that came from T cells, B-cell-depleted T cells, or PBMCs.

The CDR3 covers 17 residues. The germline V gene encodes CDR1 MGHRA and CDR2 YSYEKL. V shed 0 bases and J shed 2 bases, with 14 bases lying between them. The sequence came from a man in his forties or fifties with acute or convalescent COVID-19. Sequences were obtained from peripheral blood. The chain joins TRBV4-1 to TRBJ1-5; no clear D. In nucleotides, the CDR3 is TGCGCCAGCAGCCAAGATAGCACATGGGAGGGCAATCAGCCCCAGCATTTT. It translates to CASSQDSTWEGNQPQHF.